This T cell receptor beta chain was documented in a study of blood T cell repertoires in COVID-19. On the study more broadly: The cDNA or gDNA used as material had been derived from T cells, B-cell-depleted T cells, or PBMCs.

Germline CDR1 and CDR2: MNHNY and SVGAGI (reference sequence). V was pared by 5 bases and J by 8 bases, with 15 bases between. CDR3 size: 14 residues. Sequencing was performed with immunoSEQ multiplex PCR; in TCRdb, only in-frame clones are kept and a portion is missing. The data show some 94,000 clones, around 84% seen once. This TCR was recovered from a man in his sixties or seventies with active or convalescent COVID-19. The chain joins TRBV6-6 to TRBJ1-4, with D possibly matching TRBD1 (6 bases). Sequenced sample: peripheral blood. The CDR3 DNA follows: TGTGCCAGCAGTACGCAGGGGTTCCGGGAAAAACTGTTTTTT. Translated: CASSTQGFREKLFF.